These 18 T cell receptor beta chains were sequenced from one sample in a study of T cell responses to AZD1222 COVID-19 vaccine. Sequencing used immunoSEQ multiplex PCR; TCRdb keeps in-frame clones, though not all of them. The repertoire consists of 140,000 to 150,000 clones, with 89% occurring once and the leading ten covering roughly 1.5%. Here the sequenced sample was peripheral blood, taken 28 days after the second AZD1222 dose. These receptors were obtained from an adult who received the AZD1222 COVID-19 vaccine.

V and J are TRBV6-2 or TRBV6-3 and TRBJ2-1; 13 bases are a match to TRBD2. This CDR3 spans 18 amino acids. V gave up 2 bases and J gave up 7 bases; unmatched junction bases: 11. CDR1 is MNHEY and CDR2 is SVGEGT in the germline V gene. Here the CDR3 DNA reads TGTGCCAGCAGTTACCCGACTAGCGGGAGGTTGTTAAAGAATGAGCAGTTCTTC. Translating it yields CASSYPTSGRLLKNEQFF.

The rearrangement joins TRBV9 to TRBJ2-7, with D possibly TRBD1 on 5 matching bases. V lost 7 bases and J lost 5, with 19 bases in between. Germline V CDR1 and CDR2: SGDLS, YYNGEE. This CDR3 comprises 14 residues. CDR3 residues: CASAKGQGHDEQYF. CDR3 sequence (DNA): TGTGCCAGCGCCAAGGGGCAGGGTCACGACGAGCAGTACTTC.

The chain couples TRBV7-2 to TRBJ2-7, with D perhaps matching TRBD1 (5 bases). V shed 2 bases and J shed 6 bases, with 11 bases lying between them. CDR3 length: 13 residues. Germline CDR1 is SGHTA and CDR2 is FQGNSA. CDR3 in DNA: TGTGCCAGCAGCTTATCGACAGTAGGCGAGCAGTACTTC. Translation: CASSLSTVGEQYF.

This chain connects TRBV10-1 to TRBJ1-1, with D unresolved. V was clipped by 0 bases and J by 0 bases, with 8 bases between them. Germline V lookup: CDR1 WNHNN, CDR2 SYGVQD (reference sequence). The CDR3 sequence is 15 residues long. The CDR3: CASSESNSVNTEAFF. The DNA for the CDR3 is TGCGCCAGCAGTGAGTCGAACAGCGTGAACACTGAAGCTTTCTTT.

Notes on this clone: The same CDR3 is also encoded by other DNA sequences in this sample. This chain links TRBV18 with TRBJ1-5, with D tentatively TRBD1 (5 bases). Between the trimmed V and J ends, which lost 2 bases and 5 bases, there was a span of 7 bases. The CDR3 totals 13 residues. The germline V gene encodes CDR1 KGHSH and CDR2 LQKENI. The CDR3 DNA reads TGTGCCAGCTCACCAGGCAGGGATCAGCCCCAGCATTTT. It translates to CASSPGRDQPQHF.

This clone was recorded once. The chain employs TRBV7-9 and TRBJ1-6; 8 bases match TRBD1. The CDR3 contains 15 residues. In germline, CDR1 is SEHNR, CDR2 FQNEAQ (reference sequence). V dropped 5 bases and J dropped 10; count of bases not matched to a gene: 10. The CDR3 here is CASSGPGQVGSPLHF. CDR3 bases: TGTGCCAGCAGCGGCCCGGGACAGGTCGGGTCACCCCTCCACTTT.

The chain couples TRBV9 to TRBJ1-1; D remains unclear. V lost 3 bases to trimming and J lost 4 bases, with 10 bases between them. The CDR3 has 13 residues. The germline V gene has CDR1 SGDLS and CDR2 YYNGEE. In nucleotides, the CDR3 is TGTGCCAGCAGCGCCCACCGGGGCACTGAAGCTTTCTTT. Translating gives CASSAHRGTEAFF.

This clone was observed at least ten times. The V gene is TRBV6-2 or TRBV6-3, the J gene TRBJ2-6, with D perhaps matching TRBD2 (5 bases). This CDR3 comprises 18 residues. V was clipped by 2 bases and J by 4 bases, with 18 bases between them. The germline gives CDR1 MNHEY, CDR2 SVGEGT. CDR3 nucleotide sequence: TGTGCCAGCAGTTACCGGGGTAATAAGAAGAAGGGGGCCAACGTCCTGACTTTC. It codes for CASSYRGNKKKGANVLTF.

The J gene is TRBJ1-5, the V gene TRBV5-1, with D hard to call. Germline V lookup: CDR1 SGHRS, CDR2 YFSETQ. This CDR3 has 14 residues. V dropped 3 bases and J dropped 2 bases, with 9 bases sitting between them. The CDR3 DNA is TGCGCCAGCAGCTCCCGGCCAGGCAATCAGCCCCAGCATTTT. Protein sequence: CASSSRPGNQPQHF.

The V and J genes are TRBV28 and TRBJ1-2; a possible D gene is TRBD1 (6 bases). The ends were cut back, 6 bases at V and 14 bases at J, with 31 bases in the middle. The CDR3 runs to 16 residues. Per germline, CDR1 MDHEN and CDR2 SYDVKM. The CDR3 nucleotides read TGTGCCAGCAGCGCGGGTACCCAGGACAGTTCTATGGGGAAGACCTTC. Encoded protein: CASSAGTQDSSMGKTF.

This chain uses TRBV6-6 with TRBJ1-1, with D unresolved. Germline CDR1 is MNHNY and CDR2 is SVGAGI (reference sequence). The V end was cut by 2 bases, the J end by 1 base, with 8 bases between. There are 14 residues in the CDR3. Here the CDR3 DNA reads TGTGCCAGCAGTTACCAGACCGGGAACACTGAAGCTTTCTTT. Its protein is CASSYQTGNTEAFF.

The chain couples TRBV29-1 to TRBJ1-1; the D is unclear. The CDR3 consists of 12 residues. Between the trimmed V and J ends, which lost 1 base and 2 bases, there was a span of 5 bases. The germline gives CDR1 SQVTM, CDR2 ANQGSEA. The CDR3: CSVEVPNTEAFF. The CDR3 coding sequence is TGCAGCGTTGAAGTTCCCAACACTGAAGCTTTCTTT. Supplemented by reference TRBV29-1 and TRBJ1-1, the full variable domain reads SAVISQKPSRDICQRGTSLTIQCQVDSQVTMMFWYRQQPGQSLTLIATANQGSEATYESGFVIDKFPISRPNLTFSTLTVSNMSPEDSSIYLCSVEVPNTEAFFGQGTRLTVV.

The chain couples TRBV14 to TRBJ2-1; D is unclear. The CDR3 spans 13 residues. The germline V and J ends were trimmed by 3 bases and 2 bases, with 5 bases remaining between them. CDR1 and CDR2 from the germline V gene are SGHDN and FVKESK. The CDR3 DNA reads as TGTGCCAGCAGCCAGACCCCCTACAATGAGCAGTTCTTC. This translates into CASSQTPYNEQFF.

This sequence joins TRBV5-4 and TRBJ1-4, with 10 bases fitting TRBD1. V gave up 0 bases and J gave up 7 bases; unmatched junction bases: 6. The CDR3 runs 16 residues. Germline V gives CDR1 SGHNT, CDR2 YYREEE (reference sequence). The CDR3 nucleotides read TGTGCCAGCAGCTTGGCGCCGGGACAGGGGAGTGAAAAACTGTTTTTT. Its translation is CASSLAPGQGSEKLFF.

The V gene is TRBV4-3, the J gene TRBJ2-1; no reliable D call. V lost 0 bases and J 0 bases, leaving 6 bases between the germline ends. Germline V CDR1 and CDR2: LGHNA, YSLEER. The CDR3 is 15 residues long. CDR3 amino acids: CASSQEAPSYNEQFF. CDR3 coding DNA: TGCGCCAGCAGCCAAGAGGCTCCCTCCTACAATGAGCAGTTCTTC.

V usage is TRBV18 and J usage is TRBJ1-3; the D gene is possibly TRBD1 (6 bases). Trimming pared 4 bases from V and 8 bases from J, leaving 18 bases between. The CDR3 consists of 15 residues. The germline gives CDR1 KGHSH, CDR2 LQKENI. The CDR3 bases are TGTGCCAGCTCACGAGGGGGTATGAAAACGGACACCATATATTTT. As protein: CASSRGGMKTDTIYF.

This clone was counted only a few times. This rearrangement joins TRBV7-9 to TRBJ1-4, with D possibly being TRBD1 (5 bases). Germline CDR1 reads SEHNR; CDR2 reads FQNEAQ (reference sequence). The CDR3 extends over 13 amino acids. With 8 bases removed from V and 4 bases from J, the gap between germline ends came to 11 bases. DNA of the CDR3: TGTGCCAGCTCTGATGGGGGTAATGAAAAACTGTTTTTT. This translates into CASSDGGNEKLFF.

For this clone: A read error may account for a junction end that differs from germline. The V gene is TRBV5-1, the J gene TRBJ1-1; unclear D gene. The CDR3 runs to 11 residues. Germline assignment: CDR1 SGHRS and CDR2 YFSETQ. This CDR3 is CASSLTDVRLF. The CDR3 nucleotides read TGCGCCAGCAGCTTAACTGACGTTCGCCTTTTT.